This TCR beta chain was sequenced for a study of T cells in Graves' hyperthyroidism and ophthalmopathy. Study-level results: Expanded thyroid clonotypes (above 0.001) were mostly also found in blood.

V lost 5 bases and J lost 3; bases outside the gene matches: 11. Per germline, CDR1 DFQATT and CDR2 SNEGSKA (reference sequence). The CDR3 extends over 15 amino acids. Clinical symptoms, serum thyroxine, TRAb, thyroid ultrasound and orbital computed tomography established diagnosis. TCR beta CDR3 regions were amplified from RNA transcripts. The study used the HTBI primer set for a first-round RT-PCR of the TCR CDR3. In TCRdb, the multiplex PCR reads were re-called with MiXCR into one record per CDR3 protein. This sample has more than 250,000 distinct CDR3 sequences; 15% occur once, and the top ten carry around 31%. The table lists this clonotype with many counts. No antigen is known for it.

This chain uses TRBV20-1 with TRBJ1-1; 8 positions agree with TRBD1. The sequenced material came from blood. The sequence was collected from a woman in her fifties or sixties with Graves' hyperthyroidism that later progressed to Graves' ophthalmopathy. DNA for the CDR3: TGCAGTGCTCCCCAAAGGACAGGGAGGCACACTGAAGCTTTCTTT. Protein sequence: CSAPQRTGRHTEAFF.